The following is a TCR beta chain sequence with its context. The germline CDR1 and CDR2 sequences are WSHSY and SAAADI. J was trimmed by 5 bases and V by 2 bases; bases with no gene match: 7. CDR3 length equals 15 residues. The sample comes from a study of response to subunit inactivated influenza vaccine. A single record per CDR3 protein comes from TCRdb applying MiXCR to the RT-PCR reads. The table records about 570,000 distinct CDR3 sequences, 11% of them present only once. These data are also associated with another study on T cells expressing NK-cell markers. As reported in that work: UMI-tagged 5'RACE template switching yielded the TCR beta cDNA. Dominant NKG2C+ clonotypes accounted for roughly 1.0-7.0% of CD8+ T cells in several donors.

The sequences come from PBMCs from blood, collected on the day of vaccination. The TCR originated in a man aged 45-65 years who received an inactivated influenza vaccine. This rearrangement joins TRBV10-2 to TRBJ2-5, with 8 bases aligning to TRBD2. The CDR3 region is CASSESGGIRETQYF. CDR3 DNA sequence: TGCGCCAGCAGTGAGAGCGGGGGCATTCGGGAGACCCAGTACTTC.